A selection of T cell receptor beta chains follows, all from one sample in a study of a mutant IDH1 vaccine in newly diagnosed glioma. Their specific antigens are unknown. Measured with immunoSEQ multiplex PCR; TCRdb has only the in-frame clones, and not every one. The table has roughly 51,000 clones, 65% to 85% seen once. The source was PBMCs, collected from a glioma patient whose treatment included an IDH1 peptide vaccine. The receptor set was obtained from a woman aged 25 to 39 with glioma. Some clones in this sample may be carry-over from other donors' samples. The CDR3 runs from the conserved cysteine through the conserved F or W. The order of the fields is D gene, V gene, J gene, clone size, CDR3 DNA, CDR3 protein. A D gene is named only where the DNA matches it firmly. For some rows the clone size is stated as once, few or many, or as a class when expanded; others skip it.

NA	TRBV2	TRBJ2-7	NA	TGTGCCAGCACCCCCGACAGCGCACGAAACTCCTACGAGCAGTACTTC	CASTPDSARNSYEQYF
NA	TRBV11-2	TRBJ2-7	NA	TGTGCCAGCAGCTTTAGGCAGACCTACGAGCAGTACTTC	CASSFRQTYEQYF
NA	TRBV4-2	TRBJ1-2	NA	TGTGCCAGCAGCCCAGCCGTTCAGGGAAGAGGCTATGGCTACACCTTC	CASSPAVQGRGYGYTF
NA	TRBV4-2	TRBJ2-5	NA	TGTGCCAGCAGCCTTTCCTCCTACTCGGAGACCCAGTACTTC	CASSLSSYSETQYF
NA	TRBV5-6	TRBJ2-5	NA	TGTGCCAGCAGCTTGGGGAAGACTGGGACCCAGTACTTC	CASSLGKTGTQYF
NA	TRBV29-1	TRBJ1-1	NA	TGCAGCGCACAGGTGTGGACTGAAGCTTTCTTT	CSAQVWTEAFF
NA	TRBV2	TRBJ1-2	NA	TGTGCCAGCAAGGGAGACGGAGGGTCCTCAAGTGGCTACACCTTC	CASKGDGGSSSGYTF
TRBD2	TRBV2	TRBJ2-5	NA	TGTGCCAGCAGCGGGAGGGCCGTGGATCAAGAGACCCAGTACTTC	CASSGRAVDQETQYF
NA	TRBV30	TRBJ2-3	NA	TGTGCCTGGACACTGGCTAGCGGCACAGATACGCAGTATTTT	CAWTLASGTDTQYF
NA	TRBV4-1	TRBJ2-7	NA	TGCGCCAGCAGCCAAGATGTACGCCAGAGCTCCTACGAGCAGTACTTC	CASSQDVRQSSYEQYF
TRBD1	TRBV19	TRBJ2-5	NA	TGTGCCAGTAGTGTTACAGGGGAAGAGACCCAGTACTTC	CASSVTGEETQYF
NA	TRBV9	TRBJ2-5	NA	TGTGCCAGCAGCGCCCCCGGCGAGGGGGAGACCCAGTACTTC	CASSAPGEGETQYF
TRBD2	TRBV5-1	TRBJ2-1	NA	TGCGCCAGCAGCTTGGAGCCTAGCGGACCTCAAAATGAGCAGTTCTTC	CASSLEPSGPQNEQFF
NA	TRBV5-8	TRBJ2-1	once	TGTGCCAGCAGCTTAACCGACTGGACCACACGCGAGCAGTTCTTC	CASSLTDWTTREQFF
NA	TRBV30	TRBJ1-1	once	TGTGCCTGGATAGGGTCCAGGAGGCCGAACACTGAAGCTTTCTTT	CAWIGSRRPNTEAFF
NA	TRBV5-4	TRBJ1-3	NA	TGTGCCAGCAGTTATCCCGGGGCTGGAAACACCATATATTTT	CASSYPGAGNTIYF
TRBD1	TRBV19	TRBJ2-2	NA	TGTGCCAGTAGTACCCTGACAGGGGGCGGGCGGGAGCTGTTTTTT	CASSTLTGGGRELFF
NA	TRBV6-5	TRBJ1-1	NA	TGTGCCAGCAGCCTGGACGGATATGAAGCTTTCTTT	CASSLDGYEAFF
TRBD2	TRBV29-1	TRBJ2-1	NA	TGCAGCGTTGATGGAATGACTAGCGGGAGTGAGGGGGACTACAATGAGCAGTTCTTC	CSVDGMTSGSEGDYNEQFF
NA	TRBV28	TRBJ1-1	NA	TGTGCCAGCAGACAGGGTCGGAACACTGAAGCTTTCTTT	CASRQGRNTEAFF
NA	TRBV19	TRBJ2-2	NA	TGTGCCAGTAGCCTCCGGGGCACCGGGGAGCTGTTTTTT	CASSLRGTGELFF
TRBD1	TRBV13	TRBJ2-7	NA	TGTGCCAGCAGCTCCTCCGGGACAGGGGCCTACGAGCAGTACTTC	CASSSSGTGAYEQYF
NA	TRBV11-2	TRBJ1-2	NA	TGTGCCAGCAGCTTAGATAGGGGGTCATTTAACTATGGCTACACCTTC	CASSLDRGSFNYGYTF
NA	TRBV7-2	TRBJ1-2	NA	TGTGCCAGCAGCTTGAACTTACAGGGCCGCTATGGCTACACCTTC	CASSLNLQGRYGYTF
NA	TRBV15	TRBJ2-2	NA	TGTGCCACCAGCAGAGATCAGTACGGCGCCGGGGAGCTGTTTTTT	CATSRDQYGAGELFF
NA	TRBV5-3	TRBJ2-7	NA	TGTGCCAGAAGCTACACCACTCGGGGGCGCCTTCTTACGGCCTACGAGCAGTACTTC	CARSYTTRGRLLTAYEQYF
NA	TRBV19	TRBJ1-2	NA	TGTGCCAGTAGTACCCGCAGGGCATATGGCTACACCTTC	CASSTRRAYGYTF
TRBD2	TRBV4-2	TRBJ2-1	NA	TGTGCCAGCAGCAAAAGACTAGCGGGATTCGAGAATGAGCAGTTCTTC	CASSKRLAGFENEQFF
NA	TRBV5-1	TRBJ1-3	NA	TGCGCCAGCAGCTCCCGGGTCAGCCCTGGAAACACCATATATTTT	CASSSRVSPGNTIYF
NA	TRBV7-9	TRBJ2-1	NA	TGTGCCAGCAGCCCTGGGCCTTTCAATGAGCAGTTCTTC	CASSPGPFNEQFF
NA	TRBV5-1	TRBJ1-4	NA	TGCGCCAGCAGCTTGAGAGGGGAGGTTCGTGAAAAACTGTTTTTT	CASSLRGEVREKLFF
NA	TRBV5-1	TRBJ2-7	NA	TGCGCCAGCTCAGACAGGTACTACGAGCAGTACTTC	CASSDRYYEQYF
NA	TRBV6-6	TRBJ2-7	NA	TGTGCCAGCAGTTACGGCCCTACCTACGAGCAGTACTTC	CASSYGPTYEQYF
TRBD1	TRBV4-2	TRBJ2-1	NA	TGTGCCAGCAGCCAGGGCACCGGGACAGGGGGGTACAATGAGCAGTTCTTC	CASSQGTGTGGYNEQFF
TRBD2	TRBV20-1	TRBJ2-1	NA	TGCAGTGCCCGTCTGCGGGAGACGTTCTTC	CSARLRETFF
TRBD2	TRBV11-2	TRBJ2-7	NA	TGTGCCAGCAGCTTAGGGGATAGCGGGGACGAGCAGTACTTC	CASSLGDSGDEQYF
NA	TRBV18	TRBJ1-1	NA	TGTGCCAGCTCACCGCGGGGCGGCACTGAAGCTTTCTTT	CASSPRGGTEAFF
TRBD1	TRBV18	TRBJ1-4	NA	TGTGCCAGCTCACCACCCGGGACAGGGTTAGCTAATGAAAAACTGTTTTTT	CASSPPGTGLANEKLFF
TRBD2	TRBV4-1	TRBJ2-3	NA	TGCGCCAGCAGCCAAGGGTTCGCGACTAGCGGGAGATCAGATACGCAGTATTTT	CASSQGFATSGRSDTQYF
TRBD2	TRBV4-2	TRBJ2-1	NA	TGTGCCAGCAGCCCCAAGCCGGGGGGGGACAATGAGCAGTTCTTC	CASSPKPGGDNEQFF
NA	TRBV5-1	TRBJ1-3	NA	TGCGCCAGCAGCTTGGATCTGGGATCGGGAAACACCATATATTTT	CASSLDLGSGNTIYF
NA	TRBV29-1	TRBJ2-7	NA	TGCAGCGTTGTGGAGAGCTCCTACGAGCAGTACTTC	CSVVESSYEQYF
NA	TRBV5-1	TRBJ2-7	NA	TGCGCCAGCAGCTGGGGGACTGGAGGGCCTTCCTACGAGCAGTACTTC	CASSWGTGGPSYEQYF
TRBD1	TRBV25-1	TRBJ2-1	NA	TGTGCCAGCAGGACCTCCGGGACAGGTAACGACAATGAGCAGTTCTTC	CASRTSGTGNDNEQFF
TRBD1	TRBV5-1	TRBJ2-7	NA	TGCGCCAGCAGATTGACAGGGTGGAGCGAGCAGTACTTC	CASRLTGWSEQYF
NA	TRBV10-3	TRBJ2-7	NA	TGTGCCGCCGGGATCGAGCAGTACTTC	CAAGIEQYF
NA	TRBV13	TRBJ2-7	NA	TGTGCCAGCAGCTTAGGAAGTAACGAGCAGTACTTC	CASSLGSNEQYF
TRBD2	TRBV14	TRBJ2-7	NA	TGTGCCAGCAGCCAAGAGGGGGGGAGTTCCTACGAGCAGTACTTC	CASSQEGGSSYEQYF
NA	TRBV7-2	TRBJ2-7	NA	TGTGCCAGCAGCTTAGTCAGCCTCTCCTACGAGCAGTACTTC	CASSLVSLSYEQYF
NA	TRBV6-1	TRBJ2-3	once	TGTGCCAGCAGGACCTCGGGCGCAGATACGCAGTATTTT	CASRTSGADTQYF
NA	TRBV13	TRBJ2-3	NA	TGTGCCAGCAGAGGGCTAGCGGAGGGGGGCACAGATACGCAGTATTTT	CASRGLAEGGTDTQYF
NA	TRBV7-2	TRBJ1-1	few	TGTGCCAGCAGCTTAGAAGGACGGATAACAGTTGGGGGCACTGAAGCTTTCTTT	CASSLEGRITVGGTEAFF
NA	TRBV5-6	TRBJ1-2	NA	TGTGCCAGCAGCTTGGGTGGGGGGCGCCCCTATGGCTACACCTTC	CASSLGGGRPYGYTF
NA	TRBV28	TRBJ2-7	NA	TGTGCCAGCAGTTTGGGTATCACCTACGAGCAGTACTTC	CASSLGITYEQYF
NA	TRBV7-9	TRBJ1-5	few	TGTGCCAGCAGCTTAGAGGGTCAGCCCCAGCATTTT	CASSLEGQPQHF